This T cell receptor (beta chain) emerged from a study of blood T cell repertoires in COVID-19. For the study at large: From the United States, Italy and Spain came samples of acute and convalescent COVID-19.

The V gene end was trimmed by 7 bases and the J gene end by 4 bases; junction bases not matched to a gene: 14. The CDR3 totals 16 residues. CDR1 and CDR2 from the germline V gene are LNHDA and SQIVND (reference sequence). In its sample, this clone was seen once. Per the original data handling: Reference gene primers were amplified, and this amplification served to estimate nucleated cell counts. The data were produced by immunoSEQ multiplex PCR, yet TCRdb's version contains in-frame clones alone and is incomplete. V and J calls and clone size come straight from that table; D and trimming were deduced from the DNA. The data show about 28,000 clones, with 72% seen just once and around 21% held by the top ten.

What was sequenced was peripheral blood. This TCR derives from a boy aged 2 to 10 with active or convalescent COVID-19. The chain has TRBV19 and TRBJ1-2; 8 nucleotides match TRBD1. In nucleotides, the CDR3 is TGTGCCAGTACGGGCAGGGGGCGCTTTGGTGGCTATGGCTACACCTTC. The encoded protein is CASTGRGRFGGYGYTF.